This passage covers 28 T cell receptor beta chains from one sample sequenced in a study of TIL therapy for anti-PD-1-resistant metastatic lung cancer. The libraries were made with immunoSEQ v3. Here immunoSEQ multiplex PCR was the method, and the copy in TCRdb shows in-frame clones only, minus some. Among under 100,000 clones, around three fifths were seen once, and the ten largest hold roughly 9.8%. Time point meaning: pre-treatment sample, taken before nivolumab and TIL therapy. Tumor tissue came from excised metastases, mostly pleural nodules or supraclavicular lymph nodes. The material was tumor tissue, obtained at baseline. The receptors derive from a person aged 25-85 years with non-small cell lung cancer.

In its sample, this clone was seen a few times. This chain uses TRBV18 with TRBJ2-2; TRBD1 might be the D (6 bases). Between the trimmed V and J ends, which lost 2 bases and 0 bases, there was a span of 10 bases. The CDR3 spans 16 residues. CDR1 is KGHSH, CDR2 LQKENI, per germline. CDR3 sequence: CASSPRNRANTGELFF. As DNA, the CDR3 is TGTGCCAGCTCACCAAGGAACAGGGCGAACACCGGGGAGCTGTTTTTT.

The chain has TRBV7-9 and TRBJ1-2; TRBD1 matches 8 bases. J was trimmed by 3 bases and V by 7 bases; bases with no gene match: 19. CDR1 and CDR2 (germline): SEHNR, FQNEAQ (reference sequence). This CDR3 contains 18 residues. DNA of the CDR3: TGTGCCAGCACCAGAGGGAAGGGCAGGGGGCCTTATGACTATGGCTACACCTTC. Its translation is CASTRGKGRGPYDYGYTF.

This chain connects TRBV15 to TRBJ1-5, with D possibly being TRBD1 (5 bases). The CDR3 length is 13 residues. CDR1 and CDR2 from the germline V gene are LNHNV and YYDKDF (reference sequence). V was clipped by 0 bases and J by 6 bases, with 6 bases between them. CDR3 DNA sequence: TGTGCCACCAGCAGAGAGGGGCGTCAGCCCCAGCATTTT. It encodes CATSREGRQPQHF.

This sequence joins TRBV9 and TRBJ2-2; D possibly corresponds to TRBD2 (6 bases). Looked up from germline, CDR1 is SGDLS and CDR2 is YYNGEE. The length of the CDR3 is 16 residues. V lost 0 bases, J lost 2 bases, and 11 bases lay in between. CDR3 in DNA: TGTGCCAGCAGCGTAGCCGGGGGACTCAACACCGGGGAGCTGTTTTTT. Amino acid sequence: CASSVAGGLNTGELFF.

This clone has only a few counts. J is TRBJ2-7 and V is TRBV7-9; D might be TRBD2 (5 bases). From germline, CDR1 is SEHNR and CDR2 FQNEAQ (reference sequence). V gave up 5 bases and J gave up 6 bases, with 17 bases separating them. The CDR3 spans 14 residues. This CDR3 reads CASSRVSQAGEQYF. CDR3 sequence (DNA): TGTGCCAGCAGCCGCGTTAGTCAGGCGGGCGAGCAGTACTTC.

The J gene is TRBJ1-5, the V gene TRBV10-3, with D unresolved. Germline-derived CDR1 and CDR2 are ENHRY and SYGVKD. The V and J ends lost 7 bases and 4 bases respectively, with 11 bases between them. The CDR3 covers 13 residues. The CDR3 region has the DNA TGTGCCATCAAGCAGGACCGGAATCAGCCCCAGCATTTT. This gives the protein CAIKQDRNQPQHF.

The chain joins TRBV2 to TRBJ2-3, with 7 bases that match TRBD2. The V gene end was trimmed by 4 bases and the J gene end by 1 base; junction bases not matched to a gene: 5. Germline CDR1 reads SNHLY; CDR2 reads FYNNEI. This CDR3 contains 15 residues. CDR3 region: CASSAQRGRTDTQYF. DNA for the CDR3: TGTGCCAGCAGTGCCCAGCGGGGACGCACAGATACGCAGTATTTT.

This chain uses TRBV5-1 with TRBJ1-4, with a weak D call TRBD1 (5 bases). The V end lost 2 bases, the J end lost 5 bases, and 16 bases lay between the germline ends. Germline V gives CDR1 SGHRS, CDR2 YFSETQ. CDR3 length: 16 residues. The CDR3 bases are TGCGCCAGCAGCTTTTATCCCCGGGGCACAAATGAAAAACTGTTTTTT. It is translated as CASSFYPRGTNEKLFF.

The chain combines TRBV9 with TRBJ1-6, with 8 positions matching TRBD1. In germline, CDR1 is SGDLS, CDR2 YYNGEE. Trimming at V came to 3 bases and at J to 8 bases, leaving 7 bases not matched to a gene. The CDR3 totals 15 residues. The CDR3 coding sequence is TGTGCCAGCAGCGACACAGGACAGGGATATTCACCCCTCCACTTT. It translates to CASSDTGQGYSPLHF.

The chain is built from TRBV9 and TRBJ2-5; 7 nucleotides align to TRBD1. With V trimmed by 4 bases and J by 5 bases, 8 bases remained unmatched. CDR3 length: 14 residues. Germline V CDR1 and CDR2: SGDLS, YYNGEE. CDR3 DNA sequence: TGTGCCAGCAGCTTCGACAGGGTTCAGGAGACCCAGTACTTC. Residues: CASSFDRVQETQYF.

The J gene is TRBJ2-1, the V gene TRBV11-3, with 10 bases fitting TRBD2. V lost 1 base, J lost 7 bases, and 7 bases stayed unmatched. The length of the CDR3 is 16 residues. Germline V lookup: CDR1 SGHNT, CDR2 YENEEA. CDR3 sequence reads: CASSLASLAGVNEQFF. In DNA, the CDR3 is TGTGCCAGCAGCTTAGCTTCTCTAGCGGGAGTTAATGAGCAGTTCTTC.

This clone was counted many times. This chain connects TRBV27 to TRBJ2-1; D uncertain. This CDR3 contains 16 residues. The V gene's germline CDR1 is MNHEY and CDR2 SMNVEV (reference sequence). Trimming took off 3 bases at V and 5 bases at J, with 17 bases between the two ends. As DNA, the CDR3 is TGTGCCAGCAGTTTTCGGCGCGAGGTAACACACAATGAGCAGTTCTTC. Translating it yields CASSFRREVTHNEQFF.

This clone has more than one count but fewer than ten. The chain uses TRBV6-5 and TRBJ1-5, with D unresolved. Germline assignment: CDR1 MNHEY and CDR2 SVGAGI. This CDR3 has 13 residues. V was cut by 6 bases and J by 5 bases, with 11 bases left in between. The CDR3: CASRITPDQPQHF. The CDR3 DNA reads as TGTGCCAGCAGAATCACCCCCGATCAGCCCCAGCATTTT.

The V and J genes are TRBV27 and TRBJ2-5; maybe TRBD1 (6 bases). The germline V gene has CDR1 MNHEY and CDR2 SMNVEV (reference sequence). This CDR3 region has 14 residues. Trimming pared 5 bases from V and 2 bases from J, leaving 12 bases between. CDR3: CASSQGRGQETQYF. The CDR3 bases are TGTGCCAGCAGTCAGGGAAGGGGGCAAGAGACCCAGTACTTC.

The rearrangement links TRBV6-2 or TRBV6-3 to TRBJ2-2; a weak D match, TRBD2 (6 bases). The CDR3 loop spans 16 amino acids. CDR1 and CDR2 from the germline V gene are MNHEY and SVGEGT. Trimming removed 5 bases from V and 4 bases from J, with 17 bases in between. CDR3 in DNA: TGTGCCAGCAGTCCAGGGACTCTGCTTCCCACCGGGGAGCTGTTTTTT. Translating gives CASSPGTLLPTGELFF.

This clone is a singleton in its sample. The CDR3: CASSLGVGLAGMNTGELFF. In nucleotides, the CDR3 is TGTGCCAGCAGCTTAGGGGTGGGACTAGCGGGAATGAACACCGGGGAGCTGTTTTTT. The chain carries TRBV11-2 and TRBJ2-2; 13 bases agree with TRBD2. CDR1 and CDR2 from the germline V gene are SGHAT and FQNNGV. CDR3 length: 19 residues. V dropped 1 base and J dropped 1; count of bases not matched to a gene: 6.

The V gene is TRBV6-1, the J gene TRBJ2-5, with a tentative D call TRBD2 (6 bases). V was clipped by 2 bases and J by 5 bases, with 12 bases between them. The germline CDR1 and CDR2 sequences are MNHNS and SASEGT. CDR3 size: 14 residues. CDR3 nucleotide sequence: TGTGCCAGCAGTGAAAGAGGAGGGGCCGAGACCCAGTACTTC. It is translated as CASSERGGAETQYF.

The chain combines TRBV11-2 with TRBJ2-3, with 13 bases fitting TRBD2. CDR3 length: 18 residues. J lost 6 bases, V lost 5 bases, and 14 bases had no gene match. The germline CDR1 and CDR2 sequences are SGHAT and FQNNGV. CDR3 nucleotide sequence: TGTGCCAGCAGCGACACACTAGCGGGGGGGCCTCTTTGGGATACGCAGTATTTT. This sequence encodes CASSDTLAGGPLWDTQYF.

The chain carries TRBV19 and TRBJ1-1; D unclear. Germline V lookup: CDR1 LNHDA, CDR2 SQIVND (reference sequence). V was clipped by 6 bases and J by 7 bases, with 18 bases between them. The CDR3 is 14 amino acids. The CDR3 nucleotides read TGTGCCAGTAGCCTGGACCGATTGTTGAATGAAGCTTTCTTT. This gives the protein CASSLDRLLNEAFF.

J is TRBJ2-1 and V is TRBV28; 7 bases are a match to TRBD2. The CDR3 contains 15 residues. Germline CDR1 MDHEN, CDR2 SYDVKM. V dropped 6 bases and J dropped 7; count of bases not matched to a gene: 12. The CDR3 is CASSLSGMIRNEQFF. In nucleotides, the CDR3 is TGTGCCAGCAGCCTGAGCGGGATGATTAGGAATGAGCAGTTCTTC.

The rearrangement links TRBV9 to TRBJ1-6, with TRBD1 as a possible D gene (5 bases). There are 14 residues in the CDR3. Germline V lookup: CDR1 SGDLS, CDR2 YYNGEE. The germline V and J ends were trimmed by 0 bases and 7 bases, with 8 bases remaining between them. CDR3 residues: CASSVGQPNSPLHF. CDR3 DNA: TGTGCCAGCAGCGTAGGACAGCCCAATTCACCCCTCCACTTT.

This clone was counted only a few times. This chain connects TRBV5-1 to TRBJ2-1; D may be TRBD1 (5 bases). Germline CDR1 reads SGHRS; CDR2 reads YFSETQ. The CDR3 consists of 15 residues. The V gene lost 4 bases and the J gene lost 8 bases, with 19 bases spanning the gap. The CDR3, as DNA: TGCGCCAGCAGCCCAGGACAATTAACTAACGATGAGCAGTTCTTC. Its protein product is CASSPGQLTNDEQFF.

V and J are TRBV7-2 and TRBJ2-7; unclear D gene. The length of the CDR3 is 13 residues. The V end lost 5 bases, the J end lost 1 base, and 9 bases lay between the germline ends. The germline CDR1 and CDR2 sequences are SGHTA and FQGNSA. The CDR3 reads CASSLSNSYEQYF. In nucleotides, the CDR3 is TGTGCCAGCAGCCTTAGCAATTCCTACGAGCAGTACTTC.

This clone occurred many times. In DNA, the CDR3 is TGCGCCAGCAGCTTGGCACTAGCGGGGCAAGAGACCCAGTACTTC. It encodes CASSLALAGQETQYF. This rearrangement joins TRBV5-1 to TRBJ2-5, with TRBD2 matching 10 bases. The trim removed 0 bases at V and 2 bases at J, leaving 1 base unmatched. Per germline, CDR1 SGHRS and CDR2 YFSETQ. CDR3 length: 15 residues.

This clone was seen more than once but under ten times. The rearrangement links TRBV7-2 to TRBJ1-4; D uncertain. The CDR3 has 12 amino acids. V was trimmed by 5 bases and J by 8 bases, leaving 9 bases between them. The V gene's germline CDR1 is SGHTA and CDR2 FQGNSA. The CDR3 DNA reads TGTGCCAGCAGCGGCTCGAGGGAAAAACTGTTTTTT. Residues: CASSGSREKLFF.

This clone was seen just once. This rearrangement joins TRBV28 to TRBJ2-1, with 10 bases identical to TRBD1. With 2 bases clipped from V and 12 bases from J, the junction kept 13 bases outside the gene matches. Germline V gene lookup returns CDR1 MDHEN and CDR2 SYDVKM. There are 16 residues in the CDR3. The CDR3 region has the DNA TGTGCCAGCAGTTTACGACGGGACAGGGGTATTTTGATGCAGTTCTTC. Its translation is CASSLRRDRGILMQFF.

This clone appeared once. This chain uses TRBV13 with TRBJ1-5; perhaps TRBD1 as D (6 bases). Trimming took 7 bases from V and 4 from J, leaving 14 bases between them. The CDR3 has 14 residues. Looked up from germline, CDR1 is PRHDT and CDR2 is FYEKMQ (reference sequence). The CDR3 region is CASNLKGGNQPQHF. CDR3 sequence (DNA): TGTGCCAGCAACCTAAAAGGGGGAAATCAGCCCCAGCATTTT.

V is TRBV7-2 and J is TRBJ2-7, with 15 bases lining up with TRBD2. Losses at the gene ends were 3 bases for V and 4 bases for J; bases not matched to a gene: 13. There are 19 residues in the CDR3. Germline loops: CDR1 SGHTA, CDR2 FQGNSA. CDR3 sequence: CASSFLWTSGGAGNYEQYF. CDR3 nucleotides: TGTGCCAGCAGCTTCCTCTGGACTAGCGGGGGGGCCGGGAATTACGAGCAGTACTTC.